The 27 T cell receptor beta chains given below trace back to one sample, sequenced in a study of a mutant IDH1 vaccine in newly diagnosed glioma. No antigen has been identified for these receptors. Profiling relied on immunoSEQ multiplex PCR, and the TCRdb table lists in-frame clones only, not all of them. The sample gives tens of thousands of clones, around 83% of which show up once; less than 8.5% is in the top ten. The time point denotes: week 35, safety follow-up. Topical imiquimod was applied with each vaccine dose, which held 300 ug of mutant IDH1 20-mer peptide. Material: PBMCs, obtained from a glioma patient whose treatment included an IDH1 peptide vaccine. Source of these receptors: a woman younger than 35 with glioma.

This chain joins TRBV7-2 and TRBJ1-5, with D unclear. From germline, CDR1 is SGHTA and CDR2 FQGNSA. Between the trimmed V and J ends, which lost 6 bases and 4 bases, there was a span of 10 bases. The CDR3 has 13 amino acids. CDR3 bases: TGTGCCAGCAGAGAGGGCAGAAATCAGCCCCAGCATTTT. This gives the protein CASREGRNQPQHF.

J is TRBJ2-7 and V is TRBV19; 7 bases fit TRBD1. This CDR3 region has 14 residues. Germline lookup yields CDR1 LNHDA and CDR2 SQIVND (reference sequence). The ends lost 1 base at V and 0 bases at J; junction bases unmatched: 0. The CDR3 DNA follows: TGTGCCAGTAGTATAGGGGACAGCTCCTACGAGCAGTACTTC. Translation: CASSIGDSSYEQYF. The full variable domain, in which reference TRBV19 and TRBJ2-7 provide the parts outside the CDR3, is DGGITQSPKYLFRKEGQNVTLSCEQNLNHDAMYWYRQDPGQGLRLIYYSQIVNDFQKGDIAEGYSVSREKKESFPLTVTSAQKNPTAFYLCASSIGDSSYEQYFGPGTRLTVT.

The V call is TRBV11-3, the J call TRBJ2-6; 10 bases match TRBD1. Germline values: CDR1 SGHNT, CDR2 YENEEA. This CDR3 spans 17 amino acids. V lost 1 base, J lost 1 base, and 1 base stayed unmatched. The CDR3 spells CASSLGQGASGANVLTF. For the CDR3, the DNA is TGTGCCAGCAGCTTAGGACAGGGGGCGTCTGGGGCCAACGTCCTGACTTTC.

The chain uses TRBV7-2 and TRBJ2-7; a weak D match, TRBD1 (6 bases). Trimming cost V 0 bases and J 2 bases, with 14 bases left between them. The CDR3 runs to 16 residues. Germline V gives CDR1 SGHTA, CDR2 FQGNSA. Written as DNA, the CDR3 is TGTGCCAGCAGCTTAGCGGGGGCAGGGGCCCCCTACGAGCAGTACTTC. Its protein product is CASSLAGAGAPYEQYF.

The chain carries TRBV7-8 and TRBJ2-1; 9 bases map to TRBD2. CDR3 size: 17 residues. Germline trimming cut 4 bases from V and 4 bases from J; bases unmatched to any gene: 11. Germline V gene lookup returns CDR1 SGHVS and CDR2 FQNEAQ. The CDR3 DNA reads TGTGCCAGCAGCTCGACAAGGTCGCTAGCGGGATACAATGAGCAGTTCTTC. This translates into CASSSTRSLAGYNEQFF.

This CDR3 reads CASSLGGTGGFGYTF. CDR3 in DNA: TGTGCCAGCAGCTTAGGCGGGACAGGGGGTTTCGGCTACACCTTC. This chain connects TRBV11-2 to TRBJ1-2, with 11 nucleotides matching TRBD1. Germline V CDR1 and CDR2: SGHAT, FQNNGV. J was trimmed by 8 bases and V by 1 base; bases with no gene match: 6. The CDR3 has 15 residues.

This clone showed up just once. The rearrangement links TRBV7-2 to TRBJ1-2; D might be TRBD1 (6 bases). The germline V gene encodes CDR1 SGHTA and CDR2 FQGNSA. The CDR3 extends over 14 amino acids. The ends were cut back, 4 bases at V and 4 bases at J, with 13 bases in the middle. CDR3 bases: TGTGCCAGCAGCTCAACAGGGACTTCCTATGGCTACACCTTC. Translating gives CASSSTGTSYGYTF.

This chain joins TRBV5-6 and TRBJ2-3, with D possibly being TRBD1 or TRBD2 (5 bases each). Per the germline V gene, CDR1 is SGHDT and CDR2 is YYEEEE. V lost 2 bases, J lost 1 base, and 11 bases lay in between. The CDR3 has 15 residues. CDR3 loop: CASSFRDRGTDTQYF. CDR3 sequence (DNA): TGTGCCAGCAGCTTTAGGGACCGAGGCACAGATACGCAGTATTTT.

The chain links TRBV7-3 to TRBJ1-1, with D unclear. Germline CDR1 SGHTA, CDR2 FQGTGA. With 2 bases removed from V and 5 bases from J, the gap between germline ends came to 15 bases. This CDR3 comprises 15 residues. The CDR3 reads CASSLVSGESTEAFF. DNA for the CDR3: TGTGCCAGCAGCTTAGTTAGTGGGGAGAGTACTGAAGCTTTCTTT.

The CDR3 reads CSVKWGAGTGELFF. In DNA form, the CDR3 reads TGCAGCGTTAAGTGGGGGGCTGGGACCGGGGAGCTGTTTTTT. V usage is TRBV29-1 and J usage is TRBJ2-2, with D perhaps TRBD1 or TRBD2 (6 bases each). From germline, CDR1 is SQVTM and CDR2 ANQGSEA. The CDR3 length is 14 residues. V lost 5 bases, J lost 5 bases, and 15 bases lay in between.

The J gene is TRBJ2-7, the V gene TRBV7-8; no clear D gene. The CDR3 sequence is 15 residues long. With 0 bases removed from V and 3 bases from J, the gap between germline ends came to 12 bases. Germline V gene sequence: CDR1 SGHVS, CDR2 FQNEAQ. The CDR3 nucleotides are TGTGCCAGCAGCTTAGCTTCGGGCCAGCTCTACGAGCAGTACTTC. Protein product: CASSLASGQLYEQYF.

This rearrangement joins TRBV7-6 to TRBJ2-2; maybe TRBD2 (5 bases). There are 15 residues in the CDR3. Germline V lookup: CDR1 SGHVS, CDR2 FNYEAQ. Trimming took off 1 base at V and 1 base at J, with 7 bases between the two ends. CDR3 residues: CASSLEDWNTGELFF. Here the CDR3 DNA reads TGTGCCAGCAGCTTAGAGGACTGGAACACCGGGGAGCTGTTTTTT.

The chain employs TRBV10-3 and TRBJ2-7, with D maybe TRBD2 (6 bases). The CDR3 runs to 13 residues. V lost 7 bases, J lost 4 bases, and 14 bases lay in between. The germline gives CDR1 ENHRY, CDR2 SYGVKD. DNA of the CDR3: TGTGCCATCACCGGAGGGTTTGATTACGAGCAGTACTTC. Its protein product is CAITGGFDYEQYF.

The DNA of the CDR3 is TGTGCCAGCAGTTCAGACAGGGGGCGGTACGAGCAGTACTTC. It yields the protein CASSSDRGRYEQYF. The chain recombines TRBV6-6 with TRBJ2-7; 10 bases map to TRBD1. The CDR3 length is 14 residues. Germline values: CDR1 MNHNY, CDR2 SVGAGI (reference sequence). V lost 4 bases to trimming and J lost 4 bases; unmatched junction nucleotides: 4.

The chain has TRBV4-1 and TRBJ1-2, with 7 bases that match TRBD1. V was clipped by 5 bases and J by 4 bases; unmatched bases: 16. Germline values: CDR1 MGHRA, CDR2 YSYEKL. The CDR3 extends over 17 amino acids. CDR3 amino acids: CASSKSEGDDRVYGYTF. The CDR3 DNA reads TGCGCCAGCAGCAAAAGCGAAGGAGACGACAGGGTCTATGGCTACACCTTC.

V is TRBV15 and J is TRBJ1-4, with D unresolved. CDR1 LNHNV and CDR2 YYDKDF come from the germline V gene (reference sequence). The CDR3 is 13 residues long. V lost 1 base and J lost 8, with 8 bases in between. CDR3 DNA sequence: TGTGCCACCAGCAGAGGATCGGGGGAAAAACTGTTTTTT. Encoded protein: CATSRGSGEKLFF.

This sequence joins TRBV5-1 and TRBJ2-3; D gene uncertain. This CDR3 has 14 amino acids. Between the trimmed V and J ends, which lost 3 bases and 1 base, there was a span of 9 bases. Looked up from germline, CDR1 is SGHRS and CDR2 is YFSETQ. CDR3 loop: CASSSQPGTDTQYF. CDR3 sequence (DNA): TGCGCCAGCAGCTCGCAACCGGGCACAGATACGCAGTATTTT.

This rearrangement joins TRBV19 to TRBJ1-2; perhaps TRBD1 as D (6 bases). The CDR3 loop spans 14 amino acids. Germline-derived CDR1 and CDR2 are LNHDA and SQIVND (reference sequence). Trimming shortened V by 7 bases and J by 4 bases, and 16 bases separated the two germline ends. CDR3 sequence reads: CASTKQGFSYGYTF. The CDR3 nucleotides are TGTGCCAGTACCAAACAGGGTTTTAGCTATGGCTACACCTTC.

V is TRBV15 and J is TRBJ2-2, with D possibly matching TRBD2 (6 bases). Trimming left V 4 bases short and J 5 bases short, with 14 bases between. Germline CDR1 reads LNHNV; CDR2 reads YYDKDF (reference sequence). This CDR3 is 15 amino acids long. CDR3 protein: CATSMRRAGTGELFF. DNA for the CDR3: TGTGCCACCAGCATGCGAAGGGCGGGAACCGGGGAGCTGTTTTTT.

This chain uses TRBV9 with TRBJ2-3; TRBD2 agrees at 9 bases. Germline values: CDR1 SGDLS, CDR2 YYNGEE. The CDR3 contains 17 residues. V lost 0 bases and J lost 2; bases outside the gene matches: 7. The chain's CDR3 is CASSVVASGTNTDTQYF. As DNA, the CDR3 is TGTGCCAGCAGCGTAGTGGCTAGCGGGACAAACACAGATACGCAGTATTTT.

The CDR3 coding sequence is TGTGCCAGCAGTTTGGGGACTGAAGCTTTCTTT. Translation gives CASSLGTEAFF. V is TRBV28 and J is TRBJ1-1, with no clear D. CDR3 length: 11 amino acids. The germline CDR1 and CDR2 sequences are MDHEN and SYDVKM. Between the trimmed V and J ends, which lost 3 bases and 5 bases, there was a span of 4 bases.

This chain connects TRBV2 to TRBJ2-1, with D possibly TRBD2 on 6 matching bases. Germline CDR1 reads SNHLY; CDR2 reads FYNNEI. V lost 7 bases to trimming and J lost 8 bases, with 21 bases between them. The CDR3 runs to 15 residues. The DNA of the CDR3 is TGTGCCAGCACCCCGGGACTCCCGGCCCGGGATGAGCAGTTCTTC. Its protein is CASTPGLPARDEQFF.

The genes are TRBV15 and TRBJ1-2; the D is unclear. Deletions cut 2 bases from V and 1 base from J, with 8 bases between. CDR1 and CDR2 from the germline V gene are LNHNV and YYDKDF (reference sequence). The CDR3 loop spans 14 amino acids. The CDR3 protein is CATSRSQSNYGYTF. The CDR3 coding sequence is TGTGCCACCAGCAGATCACAGAGTAACTATGGCTACACCTTC. The variable domain in full, completed from reference TRBV15 and TRBJ1-2, reads DAMVIQNPRYQVTQFGKPVTLSCSQTLNHNVMYWYQQKSSQAPKLLFHYYDKDFNNEADTPDNFQSRRPNTSFCFLDIRSPGLGDTAMYLCATSRSQSNYGYTFGSGTRLTVV.

Only a few counts were recorded for this clone. This chain uses TRBV7-9 with TRBJ1-1, with D perhaps TRBD1 (5 bases). This CDR3 is built from 14 residues. Germline V gives CDR1 SEHNR, CDR2 FQNEAQ (reference sequence). The V and J ends lost 6 bases and 1 base respectively, with 12 bases between them. CDR3 DNA sequence: TGTGCCAGCAGTAGCGATAGGGGGAACACTGAAGCTTTCTTT. Residues: CASSSDRGNTEAFF.

The rearrangement uses TRBV5-6 and TRBJ1-4, with D tentatively TRBD1 (6 bases). The CDR3 covers 15 residues. Trimming removed 4 bases at V and 2 bases at J, with 12 bases between. Germline lookup yields CDR1 SGHDT and CDR2 YYEEEE. In DNA form, the CDR3 reads TGTGCCAGCAGCCCGGCGGGGGCCACTAATGAAAAACTGTTTTTT. It encodes CASSPAGATNEKLFF. Using reference TRBV5-6 and TRBJ1-4 for the parts outside the CDR3, the full variable domain is DAGVTQSPTHLIKTRGQQVTLRCSPKSGHDTVSWYQQALGQGPQFIFQYYEEEERQRGNFPDRFSGHQFPNYSSELNVNALLLGDSALYLCASSPAGATNEKLFFGSGTQLSVL.

The genes are TRBV7-9 and TRBJ1-1, with 7 bases aligning to TRBD1. Germline CDR1 SEHNR, CDR2 FQNEAQ (reference sequence). The J segment lost 5 bases and the V segment lost 5 bases, leaving 11 bases of the junction unmatched. This CDR3 spans 15 amino acids. DNA of the CDR3: TGTGCCAGCAGCCCCGGGGAGGGGGCGGAGACTGAAGCTTTCTTT. Its translation: CASSPGEGAETEAFF. Variable domain in full (rest from reference TRBV7-9 and TRBJ1-1): DTGVSQNPRHKITKRGQNVTFRCDPISEHNRLYWYRQTLGQGPEFLTYFQNEAQLEKSRLLSDRFSAERPKGSFSTLEIQRTEQGDSAMYLCASSPGEGAETEAFFGQGTRLTVV.

The chain uses TRBV29-1 and TRBJ2-7; 7 positions agree with TRBD2. J lost 3 bases, V lost 1 base, and 3 bases had no gene match. Looked up from germline, CDR1 is SQVTM and CDR2 is ANQGSEA. The CDR3 sequence is 13 residues long. The CDR3 DNA sequence: TGCAGCGTTGAAGTGGGGAGGGACTACGAGCAGTACTTC. Residues: CSVEVGRDYEQYF.